These 4 T cell receptor beta chains share one sample of origin, sequenced in a study of blood T cells in healthy people across ages. Alongside a J-beta primer mix, a sample-barcoded 5' primer served in a second PCR lasting roughly 7 to 11 cycles. In TCRdb, the 5' RACE reads were re-called with MiXCR into one record per CDR3 protein. The repertoire holds around 620,000 distinct CDR3 sequences, 27% seen once, with 18% in the top ten. Sequenced input: blood. The receptors derive from a woman aged 70-85 years in good health.

This chain joins TRBV3-1 and TRBJ1-1, with a tentative D call TRBD1 (5 bases). Trimming took off 1 base at V and 7 bases at J, with 10 bases between the two ends. The CDR3 has 13 residues. CDR1 and CDR2 (germline): LGHDT, YNNKEL (reference sequence). The CDR3 bases are TGTGCCAGCAGCCAAGCGGGGGAGATTGAAGCTTTCTTT. Amino acid sequence: CASSQAGEIEAFF.

The V and J genes are TRBV30 and TRBJ2-5; D is uncertain. Germline-derived CDR1 and CDR2 are GTSNPN and SVGIG (reference sequence). The V end was cut by 5 bases, the J end by 7 bases, with 14 bases between. This CDR3 has 12 residues. The CDR3 DNA follows: TGTGCCTGGGGTGACCAATCTAGGACCCAGTACTTC. It yields the protein CAWGDQSRTQYF.

The chain recombines TRBV29-1 with TRBJ2-2, with D hard to call. Germline CDR1 SQVTM, CDR2 ANQGSEA. Trimming removed 5 bases from V and 2 bases from J, with 12 bases in between. The CDR3 spans 14 residues. The CDR3 region is CSVRTGRNTGELFF. CDR3 nucleotide sequence: TGCAGCGTTCGTACGGGCCGTAACACCGGGGAGCTGTTTTTT.

This clonotype appeared many times. The chain links TRBV10-3 to TRBJ2-5, with 8 bases lining up with TRBD1. The CDR3 has 13 amino acids. After removal of 4 bases from V and 2 bases from J, the junction contained 0 bases not matched to a gene. Germline V gene data show CDR1 as ENHRY and CDR2 as SYGVKD. DNA for the CDR3: TGTGCCATCAGTGGGACAGGGCAAGAGACCCAGTACTTC. This translates into CAISGTGQETQYF.